These T cell receptor beta chains were read from a single sample in a study of patients and donors after allogeneic stem cell transplantation. TCRdb re-called the RT-PCR reads with MiXCR, one entry per CDR3 protein. Among about a million distinct CDR3 sequences listed, roughly 17% were seen once. Sequenced input: blood, either unsorted or a sorted T cell fraction (not recorded which). These receptor sequences come from a human donor who was either an allogeneic HSCT recipient or a stem cell or donor lymphocyte infusion donor (not recorded which). It is not recorded whose cells these are; they may come from a transplant donor. CDR3s leave out the opening cysteine and the closing phenylalanine or tryptophan.

V: TRBV20-1; J: TRBJ1-2; CDR3: SAVVSRRGYT
V: TRBV7-8; J: TRBJ2-7; CDR3: ASSQGMGLSSYEQY
V: TRBV12-3/TRBV12-4; J: TRBJ2-6; CDR3: ASSPRGLRSGANVLT
V: TRBV6-1; J: TRBJ2-7; CDR3: ASSDGEQIGGEQY
V: TRBV18; J: TRBJ2-1; CDR3: ASSPLLDNEQF
V: TRBV2; J: TRBJ2-1; CDR3: ASSGLETSYNEQF
V: TRBV7-3; J: TRBJ1-1; CDR3: ASSWAPGGTEAF
V: TRBV20-1; J: TRBJ2-5; CDR3: SALSGGRLQETQY
V: TRBV19; J: TRBJ1-1; CDR3: ASKVPGANTEAF
V: TRBV24-1; J: TRBJ2-3; CDR3: ATSRTSGGTDTQY
V: TRBV5-1; J: TRBJ2-5; CDR3: ASNGETQY
V: TRBV12-3/TRBV12-4; J: TRBJ1-3; CDR3: ASSLEVGSTIY
V: TRBV9; J: TRBJ1-1; CDR3: ASSLDRVGAEAF
V: TRBV6-6; J: TRBJ1-1; CDR3: ACDRGNIEAF
V: TRBV5-1; J: TRBJ2-1; CDR3: ASSLATGGTFNEQF
V: TRBV12-3/TRBV12-4; J: TRBJ1-5; CDR3: ASSEQGWAVQPQH
V: TRBV20-1; J: TRBJ1-5; CDR3: SARGWDLSNQPQH
V: TRBV5-1; J: TRBJ2-3; CDR3: ASSLDRPNTDTQY